This T cell receptor (beta chain) was recorded in a study of regulatory T cells in long-lasting Graves disease. Findings and caveats of the study: With persistent disease, TRBV28, TRBJ1-2 and TRBJ2-5 were the favored segments. Shared public clonotypes totalled a few thousand in persistent patients, compared with roughly 970 in new patients.

Both iRepertoire HTBI primers and Arm-PCR of CDR3 regions were used to build the TCR beta libraries. From the multiplex PCR reads, TCRdb called clonotypes with MiXCR, one entry per CDR3 protein. The table includes under 800,000 distinct CDR3 sequences, less than 20% detected once. Germline CDR1 MDHEN, CDR2 SYDVKM. This CDR3 is 15 amino acids long. The V end lost 1 base, the J end lost 3 bases, and 9 bases lay between the germline ends. Documented time point: newly diagnosed GD, antithyroid drugs for less than 3 months. The authors made the TCR library using RNA they extracted from PBMCs. This clonotype was counted at least ten times. Its antigen is undetermined. The data also belong to a second study, concerning T cells in Graves' hyperthyroidism and ophthalmopathy. That study adds: Calling Graves' hyperthyroidism stable meant ophthalmopathy did not progress within 18 months. Using 13 V-J features, a model discriminated ophthalmopathy from stable hyperthyroidism.

The sequence was collected from a woman younger than 45 with Graves disease. The sample in question was peripheral blood mononuclear cells (PBMCs), obtained at new diagnosis, from a patient treated with antithyroid drugs. V and J are TRBV28 and TRBJ2-2, with a weak D call TRBD2 (5 bases). CDR3 coding DNA: TGTGCCAGCAGTTTATTAGGACTTGACACCGGGGAGCTGTTTTTT. Residues: CASSLLGLDTGELFF. The full variable domain, its missing parts supplied by reference TRBV28 and TRBJ2-2, is DVKVTQSSRYLVKRTGEKVFLECVQDMDHENMFWYRQDPGLGLRLIYFSYDVKMKEKGDIPEGYSVSREKKERFSLILESASTNQTSMYLCASSLLGLDTGELFFGEGSRLTVL.